This T cell receptor beta chain emerged from a study of blood T cell repertoires in COVID-19. V lost 4 bases and J 12 bases, leaving 16 bases between the germline ends. This CDR3 comprises 13 residues. Germline CDR1 is LGHNA and CDR2 is YSLEER. In the authors' methods: Amplification of reference gene primers was used by the study to estimate nucleated cell counts. Sequencing used immunoSEQ multiplex PCR; TCRdb keeps in-frame clones, though not all of them. The V and J calls and clone size come from that table; D and trimming were worked out from the DNA. The top ten clones hold 12% of a sample with 60,000 to 75,000 clones, around 84% of them seen once.

J is TRBJ1-5 and V is TRBV4-3, with D possibly matching TRBD1 (5 bases). Sequenced: peripheral blood. The sequence came from a human donor in a cohort sampled during active COVID-19. CDR3 loop: CASSLSMAGLQHF. The CDR3 coding sequence is TGCGCCAGCAGCCTCTCCATGGCAGGGCTCCAGCATTTT.